A single sample is the source of the 8 T cell receptor beta chains below, sequenced in a study of T-cell memory formation after mild COVID-19. Using its own MiXCR run on the 5' RACE reads, TCRdb lists one record per CDR3 protein. The sample lists 350,000 to 550,000 distinct CDR3 sequences, more than 15% seen once, with under 25% in the top ten. Sequences were obtained from PBMCs or a T cell subset sorted from them (not recorded which). These receptors were taken from a man aged 18-30 years who had mild COVID-19 (a few samples of this study predate the infection). Cell type and time point are not known.

The sample holds a few counts of this clonotype. The chain recombines TRBV4-1 with TRBJ1-2, with 8 bases fitting TRBD1. Germline lookup yields CDR1 MGHRA and CDR2 YSYEKL. The junction had 7 bases not matched to a gene; V was cut back by 6 bases and J by 1 base. The CDR3 loop spans 15 amino acids. The CDR3 nucleotides read TGCGCCAGCAGTCTACCGGGACAGGTTAACTATGGCTACACCTTC. This gives the protein CASSLPGQVNYGYTF.

This clonotype showed up many times. CDR3: CASSLAYRTGGNQPQHF. Written as DNA, the CDR3 is TGTGCCAGCAGCTTAGCGTATAGGACGGGTGGAAATCAGCCCCAGCATTTT. This chain joins TRBV7-2 and TRBJ1-5; unclear D gene. Deletions cut 0 bases from V and 4 bases from J, with 16 bases between. This CDR3 region has 17 residues. In germline, CDR1 is SGHTA, CDR2 FQGNSA.

J is TRBJ2-3 and V is TRBV6-5, with D perhaps matching TRBD1 or TRBD2 (5 bases each). The ends were cut back, 0 bases at V and 0 bases at J, with 10 bases in the middle. The germline CDR1 and CDR2 sequences are MNHEY and SVGAGI. CDR3 length equals 16 residues. The CDR3 reads CASSYSSGASTDTQYF. DNA for the CDR3: TGTGCCAGCAGTTACTCTTCCGGGGCTAGCACAGATACGCAGTATTTT.

This clonotype was detected a few times. The chain links TRBV6-2 or TRBV6-3 to TRBJ1-5; perhaps TRBD1 as D (6 bases). Deletions cut 7 bases from V and 2 bases from J, with 9 bases between. The CDR3 is 13 residues long. CDR1 and CDR2 from the germline V gene are MNHEY and SVGEGT. The CDR3 is CASNRVGNQPQHF. CDR3 DNA sequence: TGTGCCAGCAACAGGGTTGGCAATCAGCCCCAGCATTTT.

The J gene is TRBJ2-1, the V gene TRBV7-9; 10 bases agree with TRBD2. V was clipped by 4 bases and J by 9 bases; unmatched bases: 9. Germline lookup yields CDR1 SEHNR and CDR2 FQNEAQ (reference sequence). This CDR3 has 15 amino acids. As DNA, the CDR3 is TGTGCCAGCAGCTCCACAACTGGACTAGCGGTTGAGCAGTTCTTC. Protein product: CASSSTTGLAVEQFF. Variable domain in full (rest from reference TRBV7-9 and TRBJ2-1): DTGVSQNPRHKITKRGQNVTFRCDPISEHNRLYWYRQTLGQGPEFLTYFQNEAQLEKSRLLSDRFSAERPKGSFSTLEIQRTEQGDSAMYLCASSSTTGLAVEQFFGPGTRLTVL.

This clonotype occurred a few times. The V call is TRBV12-3 or TRBV12-4, the J call TRBJ2-5, with a possible D match to TRBD1 (5 bases). V dropped 6 bases and J dropped 4 bases, with 21 bases sitting between them. The CDR3 runs 16 residues. This chain's CDR3 is CASSPSSKGRRETQYF. The CDR3 DNA reads TGTGCCAGCAGCCCCTCTTCGAAGGGGCGGCGAGAGACCCAGTACTTC.

V gene TRBV4-1 combines with J gene TRBJ1-2, with TRBD1 identical over 8 bases. The germline gives CDR1 MGHRA, CDR2 YSYEKL. V shed 4 bases and J 4 bases; nucleotides not matched to a gene: 14. CDR3 length: 17 residues. The CDR3 sequence is CASSPPDRGRIVYGYTF. CDR3 DNA sequence: TGCGCCAGCAGCCCACCCGACAGGGGACGGATCGTCTATGGCTACACCTTC.

This clonotype was detected a few times. This chain uses TRBV5-6 with TRBJ2-7, with 9 positions matching TRBD1. J was trimmed by 1 base and V by 0 bases; bases with no gene match: 8. The CDR3 extends over 17 amino acids. Germline CDR1 reads SGHDT; CDR2 reads YYEEEE. The CDR3 region is CASSLEDRTGESYEQYV. CDR3 DNA: TGTGCCAGCAGCTTGGAGGACAGGACAGGGGAGTCCTACGAGCAGTACGTC.